One sample yielded the 30 T cell receptor beta chains listed below, sequenced in a study of spatial heterogeneity in lung cancer. Specified time point: sample taken at primary tumor resection. Extraction of whole RNA from tumor, nontumor lung or frozen PBMC preceded unsorted sequencing. TCRdb reprocessed the 5' RACE reads with MiXCR, giving one entry per CDR3 protein. This table holds some 47,000 distinct CDR3 sequences, roughly 7.6% found once. Sample: PBMCs, taken at surgery. The receptors were sampled from a female donor with early-stage non-small cell lung cancer.

This clonotype was picked up many times. The chain employs TRBV20-1 and TRBJ2-1; tentatively, D is TRBD2 (6 bases). The CDR3 spans 14 residues. V was trimmed by 5 bases and J by 1 base, leaving 12 bases between them. Germline loops: CDR1 DFQATT, CDR2 SNEGSKA (reference sequence). The CDR3 region has the DNA TGCAGTGCTTCCGGAGGGCCGTCCTACAATGAGCAGTTCTTC. Amino acids: CSASGGPSYNEQFF.

This clonotype was recorded a few times. Written as DNA, the CDR3 is TGTGCCAGCAGTCTTACAGGGGGCTGGGTAACTGAAGCTTTCTTT. It is translated as CASSLTGGWVTEAFF. The genes are TRBV27 and TRBJ1-1; 9 bases align to TRBD1. The CDR3 runs to 15 residues. The ends lost 5 bases at V and 5 bases at J; junction bases unmatched: 9. In germline, CDR1 is MNHEY, CDR2 SMNVEV (reference sequence).

The rearrangement joins TRBV11-2 to TRBJ2-7; the match to TRBD2 covers 10 bases. V dropped 1 base and J dropped 2; count of bases not matched to a gene: 2. This CDR3 region has 15 residues. Germline CDR1 reads SGHAT; CDR2 reads FQNNGV. This CDR3 is CASSLGTSGTYEQYF. The CDR3 bases are TGTGCCAGCAGCTTAGGGACTAGCGGAACCTACGAGCAGTACTTC.

This clonotype was detected many times. The chain combines TRBV28 with TRBJ1-1; tentative D call: TRBD1 (5 bases). CDR3 length: 15 amino acids. V was clipped by 6 bases and J by 4 bases, with 18 bases between them. Germline V CDR1 and CDR2: MDHEN, SYDVKM. As DNA, the CDR3 is TGTGCCAGCAGCGTGTCGCCAGGGAGCGGCACTGAAGCTTTCTTT. Its translation is CASSVSPGSGTEAFF. The full variable domain, with the rest looked up from reference TRBV28 and TRBJ1-1, is DVKVTQSSRYLVKRTGEKVFLECVQDMDHENMFWYRQDPGLGLRLIYFSYDVKMKEKGDIPEGYSVSREKKERFSLILESASTNQTSMYLCASSVSPGSGTEAFFGQGTRLTVV.

This clonotype was seen a handful of times. The chain recombines TRBV7-2 with TRBJ1-2; a weak D match, TRBD1 (5 bases). The CDR3 extends over 15 amino acids. Trimming took off 10 bases at V and 0 bases at J, with 18 bases between the two ends. From germline, CDR1 is SGHTA and CDR2 FQGNSA. The CDR3 is CATIGRGRANYGYTF. The CDR3 nucleotides read TGTGCCACCATAGGGAGGGGCAGAGCTAACTATGGCTACACCTTC.

This clonotype was detected a few times. The chain recombines TRBV29-1 with TRBJ2-7; TRBD1 aligns across 10 bases. This CDR3 region has 12 residues. Germline V CDR1 and CDR2: SQVTM, ANQGSEA. With 7 bases clipped from V and 3 bases from J, the junction kept 3 bases outside the gene matches. The CDR3 nucleotides are TGCAGCGGAGGACAGGGGGTCTACGAGCAGTACTTC. As protein: CSGGQGVYEQYF.

The chain couples TRBV6-2 or TRBV6-3 to TRBJ1-1; TRBD1 might be the D (6 bases). The CDR3 length is 14 residues. Germline lookup yields CDR1 MNHEY and CDR2 SVGEGT. V was shortened by 4 bases and J by 0 bases, with 9 bases between the two germline ends. The CDR3 reads CASSWGQVNTEAFF. CDR3 bases: TGTGCCAGCAGTTGGGGACAAGTGAACACTGAAGCTTTCTTT.

This clonotype occurred many times. V usage is TRBV9 and J usage is TRBJ1-2, with D uncertain. The CDR3 runs 13 residues. CDR1 and CDR2 from the germline V gene are SGDLS and YYNGEE. V was cut by 0 bases and J by 2 bases, with 5 bases left in between. CDR3: CASSVDTNYGYTF. The CDR3 DNA sequence: TGTGCCAGCAGCGTAGATACCAACTATGGCTACACCTTC.

This chain links TRBV12-3 or TRBV12-4 with TRBJ1-5; D may be TRBD1 (5 bases). There are 11 residues in the CDR3. Trimming stripped 7 bases from V and 10 bases from J, with 11 bases between. Written as DNA, the CDR3 is TGTGCCAGCACCCGTAGGGGACCCCAGCATTTT. As protein: CASTRRGPQHF.

The rearrangement uses TRBV7-9 and TRBJ1-1; a possible D gene is TRBD1 (6 bases). Deletions cut 5 bases from V and 1 base from J, with 14 bases between. Germline V lookup: CDR1 SEHNR, CDR2 FQNEAQ (reference sequence). The CDR3 has 15 amino acids. DNA for the CDR3: TGTGCCAGCAGCCCCCAAGGGGGGTGGAACACTGAAGCTTTCTTT. Residues: CASSPQGGWNTEAFF.

This clonotype was detected ten times or more. The chain is built from TRBV6-6 and TRBJ1-6; D ambiguous. Trimming removed 2 bases from V and 7 bases from J, with 9 bases in between. Germline loops: CDR1 MNHNY, CDR2 SVGAGI (reference sequence). This CDR3 is 14 amino acids long. This CDR3 reads CASSYRKENSPLHF. The CDR3 DNA reads as TGTGCCAGCAGTTACCGAAAGGAAAATTCACCCCTCCACTTT.

This clonotype was recorded many times. V usage is TRBV20-1 and J usage is TRBJ1-6; a weak D match, TRBD1 (6 bases). The CDR3 contains 14 residues. V was cut by 2 bases and J by 6 bases, with 11 bases left in between. Germline CDR1 DFQATT, CDR2 SNEGSKA (reference sequence). The CDR3 loop reads CSARRTAVNSPLHF. In DNA form, the CDR3 reads TGCAGTGCTAGACGGACAGCTGTTAATTCACCCCTCCACTTT.

The chain recombines TRBV10-3 with TRBJ1-1; D may be TRBD1 (6 bases). V lost 0 bases, J lost 5 bases, and 16 bases lay in between. CDR3 length: 16 amino acids. The germline V gene has CDR1 ENHRY and CDR2 SYGVKD. The CDR3 here is CAISESTPRGGTEAFF. DNA for the CDR3: TGTGCCATCAGTGAGTCGACTCCGAGGGGGGGAACTGAAGCTTTCTTT.

This clonotype was recorded at least ten times. V gene TRBV6-2 or TRBV6-3 combines with J gene TRBJ2-5; D unresolved. CDR3 length: 16 residues. Trimming pared 1 base from V and 2 bases from J, leaving 14 bases between. Germline-derived CDR1 and CDR2 are MNHEY and SVGEGT. The CDR3 loop reads CASSYFSATPQETQYF. The CDR3, as DNA: TGTGCCAGCAGTTACTTCTCCGCGACCCCACAAGAGACCCAGTACTTC.

V is TRBV28 and J is TRBJ2-7, with a tentative D call TRBD1 (6 bases). Germline CDR1 MDHEN, CDR2 SYDVKM. The CDR3 extends over 13 amino acids. V was shortened by 7 bases and J by 2 bases, with 12 bases between the two germline ends. The CDR3: CASKMTGTYEQYF. The CDR3 DNA reads as TGTGCCAGCAAAATGACAGGAACCTACGAGCAGTACTTC.

This clonotype was seen repeatedly, ten times or more. The chain is built from TRBV10-1 and TRBJ2-3, with TRBD2 matching 9 bases. This CDR3 is built from 13 residues. The ends lost 2 bases at V and 14 bases at J; junction bases unmatched: 8. In germline, CDR1 is WNHNN, CDR2 SYGVQD (reference sequence). CDR3 sequence: CASSEGKRGAMYF. CDR3 DNA sequence: TGCGCCAGCAGTGAGGGTAAGCGGGGGGCCATGTATTTT.

DNA for the CDR3: TGTGCCAGCAGCTTATACGACGAGCAGTACTTC. It codes for CASSLYDEQYF. This rearrangement joins TRBV7-9 to TRBJ2-7; D not certain. V lost 2 bases and J 5 bases, leaving 4 bases between the germline ends. The CDR3 runs 11 residues. Germline V lookup: CDR1 SEHNR, CDR2 FQNEAQ (reference sequence).

There are many counts of this clonotype. V and J are TRBV12-3 or TRBV12-4 and TRBJ2-5; D possibly corresponds to TRBD2 (6 bases). The germline V and J ends were trimmed by 4 bases and 1 base, with 10 bases remaining between them. The CDR3 has 14 amino acids. DNA for the CDR3: TGTGCCAGCAGTTACGGGACTCTCCAAGAGACCCAGTACTTC. The encoded protein is CASSYGTLQETQYF.

This clonotype was counted many times. V gene TRBV19 combines with J gene TRBJ1-4, with D possibly matching TRBD1 (5 bases). The CDR3 has 15 residues. The V end lost 3 bases, the J end lost 0 bases, and 8 bases lay between the germline ends. The germline gives CDR1 LNHDA, CDR2 SQIVND (reference sequence). The CDR3 DNA is TGTGCCAGTAGTATGCAGGGTGCAACTAATGAAAAACTGTTTTTT. Its translation is CASSMQGATNEKLFF.

The chain carries TRBV15 and TRBJ1-2; possibly TRBD1 for D (5 bases). CDR3 length equals 17 residues. V shed 0 bases and J shed 4 bases, with 18 bases lying between them. CDR1 is LNHNV, CDR2 YYDKDF, per germline (reference sequence). This CDR3 is CATSRDTHTLGGYGYTF. CDR3 nucleotides: TGTGCCACCAGCAGAGATACCCATACACTTGGGGGCTATGGCTACACCTTC.

This clonotype was observed a few times. The chain joins TRBV29-1 to TRBJ2-7; 9 nucleotides agree with TRBD1. The ends lost 6 bases at V and 9 bases at J; junction bases unmatched: 6. The CDR3 covers 11 residues. CDR1 is SQVTM and CDR2 is ANQGSEA in the germline V gene. CDR3 loop: CSVSGQGRQYF. CDR3 sequence (DNA): TGCAGCGTCAGCGGACAGGGGAGGCAGTACTTC.

The gene calls are TRBV2 and TRBJ2-1; D may correspond to TRBD1 or TRBD2 (5 bases each). The germline CDR1 and CDR2 sequences are SNHLY and FYNNEI. The length of the CDR3 is 12 residues. Trimming left V 7 bases short and J 7 bases short, with 11 bases between. CDR3 residues: CASIGGINEQFF. In DNA, the CDR3 is TGTGCCAGCATTGGGGGAATTAATGAGCAGTTCTTC.

The chain is built from TRBV13 and TRBJ2-1; 11 bases match TRBD1. CDR1 is PRHDT and CDR2 is FYEKMQ in the germline V gene (reference sequence). V dropped 1 base and J dropped 9; count of bases not matched to a gene: 2. The CDR3 is 14 amino acids. The CDR3 sequence: CASSLEGQGGEQFF. In nucleotides, the CDR3 is TGTGCCAGCAGCTTAGAGGGACAGGGGGGTGAGCAGTTCTTC.

V is TRBV7-8 and J is TRBJ2-5, with D perhaps matching TRBD1 (6 bases). CDR3 size: 13 residues. With 3 bases removed from V and 5 bases from J, the gap between germline ends came to 10 bases. The germline gives CDR1 SGHVS, CDR2 FQNEAQ. The CDR3 is CASSFGTIETQYF. CDR3 nucleotides: TGTGCCAGCAGCTTCGGGACAATTGAGACCCAGTACTTC.

This clonotype was counted many times. V usage is TRBV7-2 and J usage is TRBJ2-3; 7 bases line up with TRBD2. The V and J ends lost 2 bases and 0 bases, in that order; junction bases with no gene match: 2. The CDR3 is 15 residues long. Germline values: CDR1 SGHTA, CDR2 FQGNSA. The CDR3 region has the DNA TGTGCCAGCAGCTTACAAGCGGGGAGCACAGATACGCAGTATTTT. Translated, it gives CASSLQAGSTDTQYF.

This clonotype was counted many times. The rearrangement uses TRBV20-1 and TRBJ1-5; TRBD1 is a possible D gene (5 bases). With 6 bases removed from V and 5 bases from J, the gap between germline ends came to 20 bases. The CDR3 runs to 15 residues. The germline V gene encodes CDR1 DFQATT and CDR2 SNEGSKA (reference sequence). The CDR3 loop is CSATDGTGGDQPQHF. The CDR3 nucleotides are TGCAGTGCCACGGACGGCACGGGGGGTGATCAGCCCCAGCATTTT.

This clonotype was recorded a few times. A much larger clone differs by one base, so this may be a read error. The rearrangement links TRBV7-2 to TRBJ2-1, with D unclear. Germline CDR1 SGHTA, CDR2 FQGNSA. The ends were cut back, 6 bases at V and 16 bases at J, with 10 bases in the middle. The length of the CDR3 is 9 residues. The CDR3 region is CASRDVEFF. Here the CDR3 DNA reads TGTGCCAGCAGGGACGTGGAATTCTTC.

This clonotype was picked up a small number of times. The chain carries TRBV6-5 and TRBJ1-5; D is possibly TRBD1 (5 bases). There are 14 residues in the CDR3. CDR1 is MNHEY, CDR2 SVGAGI, per germline. The V and J ends lost 4 bases and 0 bases respectively, with 7 bases between them. CDR3 region: CASSSQGSNQPQHF. CDR3 in DNA: TGTGCCAGCAGTTCTCAGGGTAGCAATCAGCCCCAGCATTTT.

This chain's CDR3 is CASSTPRGLSYNEQFF. CDR3 in DNA: TGTGCCAGCAGTACGCCCAGGGGCCTGTCCTACAATGAGCAGTTCTTC. The chain joins TRBV6-5 to TRBJ2-1; possible D gene TRBD1, 6 bases. The V end lost 5 bases, the J end lost 1 base, and 15 bases lay between the germline ends. Germline CDR1 reads MNHEY; CDR2 reads SVGAGI. The CDR3 has 16 amino acids.

This clonotype showed up many times. The V call is TRBV28, the J call TRBJ2-2; D perhaps matches TRBD1 (6 bases). The CDR3 runs to 15 residues. V gave up 6 bases and J gave up 1 base, with 12 bases separating them. Per germline, CDR1 MDHEN and CDR2 SYDVKM. The CDR3 DNA sequence: TGTGCCAGCAGCTTCGACAGGAGGAACACCGGGGAGCTGTTTTTT. Its protein is CASSFDRRNTGELFF.